This is a list of T cell receptor beta chains from one sample in a study of T-cell memory formation after mild COVID-19. TCRdb re-derived calls from the 5' RACE reads in MiXCR, one entry per CDR3 protein. The data show about 140,000 distinct CDR3 sequences, about 5.7% seen once. Material: PBMCs or a T cell subset sorted from them (not recorded which). The receptors derive from an adult woman who had mild COVID-19 (a few samples of this study predate the infection). Cell type and time point are not known. CDR3s include the opening cysteine and the closing phenylalanine or tryptophan. A D gene is named only where the DNA matches it firmly. The size of a clone is reported for some rows only, either as once, few or many, or as a class for expanded clones.

clone_size cdr3_length d_call j_call v_call cdr3_nt cdr3_aa
NA 15 TRBD2 TRBJ2-1 TRBV7-9 TGTGCCAGCAGCTTAGTGACTAGCAGATACAATGAGCAGTTCTTC CASSLVTSRYNEQFF
NA 16 NA TRBJ2-7 TRBV7-6 TGTGCCAGCAGCTTAGGGGCAGGGGTTTGGTCCTACGAGCAGTACTTC CASSLGAGVWSYEQYF
NA 16 NA TRBJ2-2 TRBV11-3 TGTGCCAGCAGCTTAGAACCAGGGTCGAACACCGGGGAGCTGTTTTTT CASSLEPGSNTGELFF
NA 13 NA TRBJ1-1 TRBV2 TGTGCCAGCAACCCGGGGGCGAACACTGAAGCTTTCTTT CASNPGANTEAFF
few 15 NA TRBJ1-2 TRBV7-9 TGTGCCAGCAGTTCGATCCGGACAGACCCCTATGGCTACACCTTC CASSSIRTDPYGYTF
many 17 NA TRBJ2-3 TRBV4-1 TGCGCCAGCAGCCAAGATATTAGTACTACCTCCACAGATACGCAGTATTTT CASSQDISTTSTDTQYF
NA 17 TRBD2 TRBJ2-1 TRBV12-3/TRBV12-4 TGTACCAGCAGTTTAGCGGCCTTCCCTAGCGGGAGTAATGAGCAGTTCTTC CTSSLAAFPSGSNEQFF
few 14 NA TRBJ2-2 TRBV4-3 TGCGCCAGCAGCCAAATGGGATTAGCCGGGGAGCTGTTTTTT CASSQMGLAGELFF
few 14 NA TRBJ1-1 TRBV7-2 TGTGCCAGCAGCTCCCGGGATTTTAACACTGAAGCTTTCTTT CASSSRDFNTEAFF
few 15 TRBD1 TRBJ2-7 TRBV5-1 TGCGCCAGCAGGGTACTTGGACAGGGGGGGGACGAGCAGTACTTC CASRVLGQGGDEQYF